The 9 T cell receptor beta chains in this list originate from one sample, sequenced in a study of shared clonotypes between healthy human individuals. Libraries were prepared by immunoSEQ multiplex PCR; TCRdb keeps only in-frame clonotypes and omits some of them. The sample holds about 2.5 million clones, around 92% seen once. What was sequenced was naive CD4+ T cells from PBMCs. The subset is: CD45RA+ positively selected. These receptor sequences come from a man between 18 and 29 years old in good health. Some clones in this sample may be carry-over from other donors' samples.

V gene TRBV9 combines with J gene TRBJ2-1; the match to TRBD1 covers 7 bases. Trimming cost V 3 bases and J 7 bases; bases outside gene matches: 13. The CDR3 covers 16 residues. Germline CDR1 and CDR2: SGDLS and YYNGEE. CDR3 bases: TGTGCCAGCAGCGCGAACTCCCCCAGGGGGACGAATGAGCAGTTCTTC. It encodes CASSANSPRGTNEQFF.

The V call is TRBV19, the J call TRBJ1-2, with TRBD1 as a possible D gene (5 bases). This CDR3 comprises 14 residues. Germline V gives CDR1 LNHDA, CDR2 SQIVND (reference sequence). With 7 bases removed from V and 6 bases from J, the gap between germline ends came to 18 bases. The CDR3 loop reads CASTTGRVRHGYTF. CDR3 DNA: TGTGCCAGTACCACGGGGCGCGTTCGCCATGGCTACACCTTC.

V gene TRBV28 combines with J gene TRBJ1-1; D is uncertain. The CDR3 consists of 13 residues. Trimming left V 10 bases short and J 1 base short, with 13 bases between. Looked up from germline, CDR1 is MDHEN and CDR2 is SYDVKM. The CDR3 bases are TGTGCCACCGAAACTATCGAGAACACTGAAGCTTTCTTT. Translating gives CATETIENTEAFF.

To note about this clone: The sample contains more than one DNA sequence encoding this CDR3. This chain connects TRBV6-1 to TRBJ2-7; possibly TRBD1 for D (6 bases). The CDR3 contains 12 residues. CDR1 and CDR2 (germline): MNHNS, SASEGT. V lost 6 bases to trimming and J lost 2 bases, with 8 bases between them. The CDR3 protein is CASRDRAYEQYF. The CDR3 DNA reads TGTGCCAGCAGGGACAGAGCCTACGAGCAGTACTTC.

The V and J genes are TRBV5-1 and TRBJ2-1; a possible D gene is TRBD2 (5 bases). V was shortened by 0 bases and J by 8 bases, with 12 bases between the two germline ends. This CDR3 is 14 amino acids long. Germline CDR1 is SGHRS and CDR2 is YFSETQ. CDR3 bases: TGCGCCAGCAGCTTGGGAGGCCTGGGAGATGAGCAGTTCTTC. It specifies CASSLGGLGDEQFF.

V usage is TRBV7-9 and J usage is TRBJ1-2; TRBD1 matches at 9 bases. Looked up from germline, CDR1 is SEHNR and CDR2 is FQNEAQ (reference sequence). The CDR3 contains 15 residues. Trimming removed 5 bases from V and 4 bases from J; junction bases left unmatched: 8. The CDR3 DNA reads as TGTGCCAGCAGCACTACAGGGGGCTCTGGCTATGGCTACACCTTC. It encodes CASSTTGGSGYGYTF.

This chain links TRBV29-1 with TRBJ2-5; no reliable D call. There are 14 residues in the CDR3. CDR1 SQVTM and CDR2 ANQGSEA come from the germline V gene. Trimming shortened V by 2 bases and J by 5 bases, and 15 bases separated the two germline ends. CDR3 loop: CSVEKVLIWETQYF. CDR3 DNA: TGCAGCGTTGAAAAAGTTTTGATCTGGGAGACCCAGTACTTC.

The chain employs TRBV5-1 and TRBJ2-3, with D maybe TRBD2 (5 bases). The CDR3 covers 16 residues. Per germline, CDR1 SGHRS and CDR2 YFSETQ. Trimming took 0 bases from V and 0 from J, leaving 11 bases between them. CDR3 sequence reads: CASSLVVGMSTDTQYF. The CDR3 nucleotides are TGCGCCAGCAGCTTGGTTGTCGGGATGAGCACAGATACGCAGTATTTT.

This chain connects TRBV5-5 to TRBJ1-5; D may be TRBD1 (5 bases). Germline V gene sequence: CDR1 SGHKS, CDR2 YYEKEE (reference sequence). V lost 7 bases to trimming and J lost 4 bases, with 15 bases between them. The CDR3 loop spans 14 amino acids. DNA of the CDR3: TGTGCCAGCTCGGTGAGAGAGGGGAATCAGCCCCAGCATTTT. Its protein is CASSVREGNQPQHF.